These 11 T cell receptor beta chains originate from one sample sequenced in a study of PD-1 blockade in classical Hodgkin lymphoma. TCRdb's copy holds only in-frame clones and misses some; the assay was immunoSEQ multiplex PCR. The sample yields 35,000 to 50,000 clones, 75% to 85% seen once. There was relapse after autologous stem cell transplantation in every patient, and there was variation in brentuximab vedotin exposure. Here the sequenced sample was peripheral blood mononuclear cells (PBMCs), taken at baseline. The origin of the receptors is a human donor with classical Hodgkin lymphoma.

The V gene is TRBV9, the J gene TRBJ2-5; 7 nucleotides match TRBD2. Matching the DNA end better, TRBJ2-7 makes the J call doubtful. In germline, CDR1 is SGDLS, CDR2 YYNGEE. The CDR3 covers 15 residues. The CDR3: CASSPQGEGPYEQYF. The CDR3 DNA reads TGTGCCAGCAGCCCCCAAGGGGAGGGTCCCTACGAGCAGTACTTC.

The V call is TRBV9, the J call TRBJ2-3; the match to TRBD2 covers 13 bases. CDR1 is SGDLS, CDR2 YYNGEE, per germline. The CDR3 loop spans 17 amino acids. V shed 4 bases, J shed 5 bases, and the junction held 10 bases outside the gene matches. CDR3 sequence (DNA): TGTGCCAGCAGCCACACCAGCACTAGCGGGAGGGGAGATACGCAGTATTTT. It translates to CASSHTSTSGRGDTQYF.

The chain uses TRBV28 and TRBJ1-1; 7 bases are shared with TRBD1. V gave up 3 bases and J gave up 0 bases; unmatched junction bases: 4. From germline, CDR1 is MDHEN and CDR2 SYDVKM. There are 15 residues in the CDR3. The DNA for the CDR3 is TGTGCCAGCAGTTTCGGGGACAGAATGAACACTGAAGCTTTCTTT. Amino acids: CASSFGDRMNTEAFF.

V usage is TRBV19 and J usage is TRBJ2-2; TRBD1 might be the D (5 bases). Deletions cut 7 bases from V and 0 bases from J, with 12 bases between. The CDR3 is 15 residues long. Looked up from germline, CDR1 is LNHDA and CDR2 is SQIVND (reference sequence). Here the CDR3 DNA reads TGTGCCAGTAATCACAGGCCCCCGAACACCGGGGAGCTGTTTTTT. This sequence encodes CASNHRPPNTGELFF. Full variable domain (missing parts from reference TRBV19 and TRBJ2-2): DGGITQSPKYLFRKEGQNVTLSCEQNLNHDAMYWYRQDPGQGLRLIYYSQIVNDFQKGDIAEGYSVSREKKESFPLTVTSAQKNPTAFYLCASNHRPPNTGELFFGEGSRLTVL.

This sequence joins TRBV7-8 and TRBJ2-5, with TRBD1 identical over 9 bases. V lost 2 bases, J lost 5 bases, and 6 bases stayed unmatched. The CDR3 has 15 residues. In germline, CDR1 is SGHVS, CDR2 FQNEAQ. The chain's CDR3 is CASSLKDRGKETQYF. The CDR3 nucleotides read TGTGCCAGCAGCTTAAAGGACAGGGGAAAGGAGACCCAGTACTTC. Combining the CDR3 with reference TRBV7-8 and TRBJ2-5 gives the whole variable domain GAGVSQSPRYKVAKRGQDVALRCDPISGHVSLFWYQQALGQGPEFLTYFQNEAQLDKSGLPSDRFFAERPEGSVSTLKIQRTQQEDSAVYLCASSLKDRGKETQYFGPGTRLLVL.

The gene calls are TRBV11-2 and TRBJ2-7; the match to TRBD1 covers 8 bases. This CDR3 comprises 16 residues. Germline V lookup: CDR1 SGHAT, CDR2 FQNNGV. V dropped 5 bases and J dropped 7; count of bases not matched to a gene: 16. The CDR3 DNA sequence: TGTGCCAGCAGCACCCCGCTGACAGGGGTCCTACTGGAGCAGTACTTC. As protein: CASSTPLTGVLLEQYF.

The rearrangement joins TRBV6-6 to TRBJ2-3, with TRBD2 as a possible D gene (5 bases). Deletions cut 0 bases from V and 2 bases from J, with 12 bases between. CDR1 is MNHNY, CDR2 SVGAGI, per germline (reference sequence). The CDR3 runs 16 residues. In nucleotides, the CDR3 is TGTGCCAGCAGTTACTCCCCGGGCGGACTCACAGATACGCAGTATTTT. It yields the protein CASSYSPGGLTDTQYF.

The rearrangement links TRBV6-1 to TRBJ1-1, with D unclear. Germline V gene lookup returns CDR1 MNHNS and CDR2 SASEGT. Trimming removed 1 base at V and 6 bases at J, with 21 bases between. CDR3 length equals 17 residues. The CDR3 DNA reads as TGTGCCAGCAGTGAAGTGATCGGATCCCCCCTTTATCCTGAAGCTTTCTTT. It specifies CASSEVIGSPLYPEAFF.

V gene TRBV28 combines with J gene TRBJ2-5; possible D gene TRBD1, 6 bases. The CDR3 totals 15 residues. CDR1 is MDHEN, CDR2 SYDVKM, per germline. V shed 3 bases and J shed 1 base, with 12 bases lying between them. CDR3 bases: TGTGCCAGCAGTTTCCCGGACAGACCCCAAGAGACCCAGTACTTC. Translating it yields CASSFPDRPQETQYF.

The table lists this clone with a count of one. The V call is TRBV10-3, the J call TRBJ2-1; 7 bases fit TRBD1. Germline trimming cut 0 bases from V and 4 bases from J; bases unmatched to any gene: 15. Germline V gene data show CDR1 as ENHRY and CDR2 as SYGVKD. This CDR3 spans 19 amino acids. The CDR3 DNA is TGTGCCATCAGTGAGTCGGGGACGGGACAGCACCAAATTTACAATGAGCAGTTCTTC. It yields the protein CAISESGTGQHQIYNEQFF.

This CDR3 reads CASSSRGGGRFITGEQYF. The CDR3 nucleotides read TGTGCCAGCAGCTCTAGGGGGGGCGGGAGGTTTATAACGGGTGAGCAGTACTTC. The V and J genes are TRBV7-8 and TRBJ2-7; TRBD2 agrees at 8 bases. The CDR3 spans 18 residues. The V and J ends lost 4 bases and 7 bases, in that order; junction bases with no gene match: 21. Germline V gene lookup returns CDR1 SGHVS and CDR2 FQNEAQ.